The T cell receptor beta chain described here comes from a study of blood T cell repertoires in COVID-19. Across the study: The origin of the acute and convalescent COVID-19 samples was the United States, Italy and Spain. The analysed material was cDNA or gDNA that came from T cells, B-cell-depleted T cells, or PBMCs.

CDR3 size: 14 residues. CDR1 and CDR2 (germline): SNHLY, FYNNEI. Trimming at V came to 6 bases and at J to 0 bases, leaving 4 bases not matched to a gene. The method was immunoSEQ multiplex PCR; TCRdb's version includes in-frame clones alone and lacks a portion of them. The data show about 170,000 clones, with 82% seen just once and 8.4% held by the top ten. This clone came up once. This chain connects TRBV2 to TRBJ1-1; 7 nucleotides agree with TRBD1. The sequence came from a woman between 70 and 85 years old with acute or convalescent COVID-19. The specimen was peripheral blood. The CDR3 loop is CASSWDSLNTEAFF. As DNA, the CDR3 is TGTGCCAGCAGCTGGGACAGCCTGAACACTGAAGCTTTCTTT.